The 7 T cell receptor beta chains in this list originate from one sample, sequenced in a study of blood T cells in healthy people across ages. Then a second PCR, running about 6 to 11 cycles, was carried out with a sample-barcoded 5' primer and a J-beta primer mix. TCRdb used MiXCR to reprocess the 5' RACE reads, holding one entry per CDR3 protein. The sample yields over 1,500,000 distinct CDR3 sequences, approximately 39% seen once. The sequencing sample was made of blood. The receptors come from a human donor in good health.

The chain combines TRBV7-2 with TRBJ1-5, with 9 bases fitting TRBD1. Germline CDR1 reads SGHTA; CDR2 reads FQGNSA. The CDR3 loop spans 15 amino acids. The V segment lost 4 bases and the J segment 2 bases; nucleotides outside the gene matches: 3. The CDR3 DNA sequence: TGTGCCAGCAGCTCGACAGGGGGTGGCAATCAGCCCCAGCATTTT. Its protein product is CASSSTGGGNQPQHF.

The chain joins TRBV9 to TRBJ2-7, with a tentative D call TRBD2 (5 bases). V was shortened by 0 bases and J by 2 bases, with 15 bases between the two germline ends. Per germline, CDR1 SGDLS and CDR2 YYNGEE. This CDR3 is built from 16 residues. CDR3 nucleotide sequence: TGTGCCAGCAGCGTAGCGGGAAGGGAGACCCCCTACGAGCAGTACTTC. This codes for CASSVAGRETPYEQYF.

The chain uses TRBV12-3 or TRBV12-4 and TRBJ2-5, with 7 nucleotides matching TRBD2. With 3 bases clipped from V and 1 base from J, the junction kept 5 bases outside the gene matches. The CDR3 runs 15 residues. CDR3 bases: TGTGCCAGCAGTTTCAATTCGGGGGGCCAAGAGACCCAGTACTTC. This gives the protein CASSFNSGGQETQYF.

In the case of this clonotype: An end of the junction does not agree with germline; a read error may underlie this. The J gene is TRBJ2-7, the V gene TRBV5-5; 7 bases map to TRBD1. This CDR3 spans 15 amino acids. Germline CDR1 is SGHKS and CDR2 is YYEKEE (reference sequence). CDR3 in DNA: TGTGCCGGCAGCGGTACAGGGGAACGGACCTACGAGCAGTACTTC. It specifies CAGSGTGERTYEQYF.

This clonotype was observed a few times. The J gene is TRBJ1-2, the V gene TRBV7-9; the match to TRBD1 covers 9 bases. Germline V lookup: CDR1 SEHNR, CDR2 FQNEAQ (reference sequence). The V segment lost 1 base and the J segment 5 bases; nucleotides outside the gene matches: 8. This CDR3 spans 16 amino acids. The CDR3 spells CASSLGLPGQGYGYTF. CDR3 sequence (DNA): TGTGCCAGCAGCTTAGGACTACCGGGACAGGGATATGGCTACACCTTC.

This clonotype was observed a handful of times. The rearrangement links TRBV6-2 or TRBV6-3 to TRBJ2-6, with D uncertain. In germline, CDR1 is MNHEY, CDR2 SVGEGT. Trimming left V 7 bases short and J 2 bases short, with 6 bases between. The CDR3 is made up of 13 amino acids. The CDR3 DNA follows: TGTGCCAGCATTAAGCCTGGGGCCAACGTCCTGACTTTC. This gives the protein CASIKPGANVLTF.

At least ten counts were recorded for this clonotype. This rearrangement joins TRBV12-3 or TRBV12-4 to TRBJ2-1, with D perhaps TRBD2 (5 bases). This CDR3 has 12 residues. V dropped 7 bases and J dropped 12 bases, with 16 bases sitting between them. CDR3 DNA: TGTGCCAGCACTTTTAGAGGGAATACGCAGTTCTTC. Amino acid sequence: CASTFRGNTQFF.